A selection of T cell receptor beta chains follows, all from one sample in a study of beta chain features in type 1 diabetes. Libraries were prepared by immunoSEQ multiplex PCR; TCRdb keeps only in-frame clonotypes and omits some of them. The sample has about 900,000 clones, roughly 17% seen once; the top ten hold 0.023%. The sequenced material came from naive CD4+ T cells from blood. These receptors were taken from a woman aged 18-29 years in good health. Each CDR3 is given with its conserved first and last residue. The order of the fields is V gene, J gene, D gene, clone size, CDR3 DNA, CDR3 protein. A D gene is named only where the DNA matches it firmly. The size entry is marked missing in some rows and otherwise reads once, few, many or a size class.

v_gene: TRBV9; j_gene: TRBJ2-2; d_gene: TRBD2; abundance: few; CDR3nt: TGTGCCAGCAGCCCTAGCGGGACGAGGACCGGGGAGCTGTTTTTT; CDR3aa: CASSPSGTRTGELFF
v_gene: TRBV5-4; j_gene: TRBJ2-1; d_gene: TRBD2; abundance: few; CDR3nt: TGTGCCAGCGGGGGCGGGAGGGCCTTTTCCTACAATGAGCAGTTCTTC; CDR3aa: CASGGGRAFSYNEQFF
v_gene: TRBV7-9; j_gene: TRBJ2-7; d_gene: .; abundance: .; CDR3nt: TGTGCCAGCAGCAGCGGGCACGAGCAGTACTTC; CDR3aa: CASSSGHEQYF
v_gene: TRBV7-2; j_gene: TRBJ2-1; d_gene: TRBD2; abundance: few; CDR3nt: TGTGCCAGCAGCACCATGGTAGCGGGAGGGTACAATGAGCAGTTCTTC; CDR3aa: CASSTMVAGGYNEQFF
v_gene: TRBV27; j_gene: TRBJ1-1; d_gene: .; abundance: .; CDR3nt: TGTGCCAGCAGTTTCAACTTTGGGGGGCACACTGAAGCTTTCTTT; CDR3aa: CASSFNFGGHTEAFF
v_gene: TRBV9; j_gene: TRBJ1-1; d_gene: .; abundance: .; CDR3nt: TGTGCCAGCAGCCCCAGTATTGAGGGGAGGACTGAAGCTTTCTTT; CDR3aa: CASSPSIEGRTEAFF
v_gene: TRBV27; j_gene: TRBJ1-5; d_gene: .; abundance: .; CDR3nt: TGTGCCAGCAGTATCCGACAGGGCAATCAGCCCCAGCATTTT; CDR3aa: CASSIRQGNQPQHF
v_gene: TRBV19; j_gene: TRBJ1-5; d_gene: TRBD1; abundance: few; CDR3nt: TGTGCCAGTAGTCCCGACAGGGACCAGCCCCAGCATTTT; CDR3aa: CASSPDRDQPQHF
v_gene: TRBV5-1; j_gene: TRBJ2-7; d_gene: .; abundance: .; CDR3nt: TGCGCCAGCAGCGGGGCGGCCTCCCGTGGCTACGAGCAGTACTTC; CDR3aa: CASSGAASRGYEQYF
v_gene: TRBV4-1; j_gene: TRBJ1-5; d_gene: .; abundance: .; CDR3nt: TGCGCCAGCAGCCAAATTATGCCACGGGGGGCTCAGCCCCAGCATTTT; CDR3aa: CASSQIMPRGAQPQHF
v_gene: TRBV7-2; j_gene: TRBJ2-7; d_gene: TRBD1; abundance: few; CDR3nt: TGTGCCAGCAGCAGTCGACAGGGAAGGTACGAGCAGTACTTC; CDR3aa: CASSSRQGRYEQYF
v_gene: TRBV2; j_gene: TRBJ2-6; d_gene: .; abundance: few; CDR3nt: TGTGCCAGCAGCTTCTTAGGGTTCTCTGGGGCCAACGTCCTGACTTTC; CDR3aa: CASSFLGFSGANVLTF
v_gene: TRBV9; j_gene: TRBJ2-5; d_gene: .; abundance: few; CDR3nt: TGTGCCAGCAGCGTAGGTGTTGGGGAGGCGGAGACCCAGTACTTC; CDR3aa: CASSVGVGEAETQYF
v_gene: TRBV6-5; j_gene: TRBJ2-1; d_gene: TRBD2; abundance: once; CDR3nt: TGTGCCAGCACCCCCGGCGGGAGCTCCTACAATGAGCAGTTCTTC; CDR3aa: CASTPGGSSYNEQFF
v_gene: TRBV7-9; j_gene: TRBJ2-3; d_gene: .; abundance: few; CDR3nt: TGTGCCAGCAGCTTAGTGGTTCTCGGCAGTCCAGATACGCAGTATTTT; CDR3aa: CASSLVVLGSPDTQYF
v_gene: TRBV7-3; j_gene: TRBJ2-1; d_gene: TRBD2; abundance: few; CDR3nt: TGTGCCAGCAGCTCCCCCGGGACTAGCGGGATCAATGAGCAGTTCTTC; CDR3aa: CASSSPGTSGINEQFF
v_gene: TRBV6-5; j_gene: TRBJ1-3; d_gene: .; abundance: .; CDR3nt: TGTGCCAGCAGTTACTCTGTTTCGAACCTTGGAAACACCATATATTTT; CDR3aa: CASSYSVSNLGNTIYF
v_gene: TRBV25-1; j_gene: TRBJ2-7; d_gene: TRBD1; abundance: .; CDR3nt: TGTGCCAGCAGTGAGTCGACAGGGGTGTCCTACGAGCAGTACTTC; CDR3aa: CASSESTGVSYEQYF
v_gene: TRBV7-8; j_gene: TRBJ2-1; d_gene: .; abundance: .; CDR3nt: TGTGCCAGCAGACCAAGATTAAGATTAGCCCGAGGTGAGGGTGAGCAGTTCTTC; CDR3aa: CASRPRLRLARGEGEQFF
v_gene: TRBV5-1; j_gene: TRBJ2-2; d_gene: .; abundance: few; CDR3nt: TGCGCCAGCAGCCCCCGGGGAGTGCCGAACACCGGGGAGCTGTTTTTT; CDR3aa: CASSPRGVPNTGELFF
v_gene: TRBV10-3; j_gene: TRBJ2-7; d_gene: .; abundance: few; CDR3nt: TGTGCCATCAGTGAGCAAACAGGGAGTTACGAGCAGTACTTC; CDR3aa: CAISEQTGSYEQYF
v_gene: TRBV7-2; j_gene: TRBJ2-7; d_gene: .; abundance: .; CDR3nt: TGTGCCAGCAGCTCGACAGGAAACTACGAGCAGTACTTC; CDR3aa: CASSSTGNYEQYF
v_gene: TRBV28; j_gene: TRBJ2-3; d_gene: .; abundance: few; CDR3nt: TGTGCCAGCAGTTATAGATTCACGCAGTATTTT; CDR3aa: CASSYRFTQYF
v_gene: TRBV5-4; j_gene: TRBJ2-1; d_gene: TRBD2; abundance: few; CDR3nt: TGTGCCAGCAGCCCTTCCCCTAGCGGGAGGACACACAATGAGCAGTTCTTC; CDR3aa: CASSPSPSGRTHNEQFF
v_gene: TRBV5-4; j_gene: TRBJ1-2; d_gene: .; abundance: few; CDR3nt: TGTGCCAGCAGCTTGATCTCCGACAGCTATGGCTACACCTTC; CDR3aa: CASSLISDSYGYTF
v_gene: TRBV5-4; j_gene: TRBJ2-1; d_gene: .; abundance: .; CDR3nt: TGTGCCAGCAGTCTCATGACGGATGAGCAGTTCTTC; CDR3aa: CASSLMTDEQFF
v_gene: TRBV4-3; j_gene: TRBJ2-2; d_gene: .; abundance: .; CDR3nt: TGCGCCAGCAGCCAAGAGATGGGTGGGACCGAGCTAAGGACCGGGGAGCTGTTTTTT; CDR3aa: CASSQEMGGTELRTGELFF
v_gene: TRBV4-2; j_gene: TRBJ2-1; d_gene: TRBD2; abundance: .; CDR3nt: TGTGCCAGCAGCCAAGCCGGTGGCGGGAGGGCCTTGAATGAGCAGTTCTTC; CDR3aa: CASSQAGGGRALNEQFF